The rows below give T cell receptor beta chains drawn from one sample of a study of Ad26.COV2.S vaccination and SARS-CoV-2 variants. Repertoires were generated with immunoSEQ multiplex PCR, while TCRdb's copy carries only in-frame clones and drops some. The sample consists of 380,000 or so clones, about 87% of them appearing once. The input for sequencing was peripheral blood, taken in a trial of Ad26.COV2.S vaccine versus placebo. These receptors all come from a person between 18 and 59 years old who received the Ad26.COV2.S COVID-19 vaccine or a placebo. Both conserved end residues are part of each CDR3. D genes are given only for firm matches. Expanded clones are given a class, and other clones once, few, many or no size at all.

TRBJ1-5 | TRBV7-2 | - | TRBD1 | TGTGCCAGCAGCTTATACGGGACAGAGGGCAATCAGCCCCAGCATTTT | CASSLYGTEGNQPQHF
TRBJ1-6 | TRBV3-1/TRBV3-2 | - | - | TGTGCCAGCAGCTACCAGTCCCAGACCGGGGGAGGACCCCTCCACTTT | CASSYQSQTGGGPLHF
TRBJ1-1 | TRBV7-2 | few | - | TGTGCCAGCAGCTTCCCTAGGAACACTGAAGCTTTCTTT | CASSFPRNTEAFF
TRBJ2-7 | TRBV27 | - | - | TGTGCCAGCAGTTTATCGAAGGGGGAACTCTCCTACGAGCAGTACTTC | CASSLSKGELSYEQYF
TRBJ2-7 | TRBV6-1 | - | - | TGTGCCAGCAGTGAACGTCAGTTAGGCGGGTCCTACGAGCAGTACTTC | CASSERQLGGSYEQYF
TRBJ2-2 | TRBV5-1 | - | - | TGCGCCAGCAGCTTAAACGGACTGAACACCGGGGAGCTGTTTTTT | CASSLNGLNTGELFF
TRBJ2-1 | TRBV29-1 | - | - | TGCAGCCCGGGGAGACAATCATACCCCTACAATGAGCAGTTCTTC | CSPGRQSYPYNEQFF
TRBJ2-1 | TRBV9 | - | - | TGTGCCAGCAGTTTTTATTGGGAGTCTTATGAGCAGTTCTTC | CASSFYWESYEQFF
TRBJ2-2 | TRBV30 | once | - | TGTGCCTGGAGTGTACGTTTCTGGGGTTGGTCGAACACCGGGGAGCTGTTTTTT | CAWSVRFWGWSNTGELFF
TRBJ1-1 | TRBV20-1 | - | TRBD1 | TGCAGTGCTAGTACAGGGGAGGTGAACACTGAAGCTTTCTTT | CSASTGEVNTEAFF
TRBJ1-1 | TRBV7-2 | - | - | TGTGCCAGCAGCCTCGCGGGGGCGGGGGGAGCTGAAGCTTTCTTT | CASSLAGAGGAEAFF
TRBJ1-1 | TRBV20-1 | - | - | TGCAGTGCTAGTGGGGCAGGGGCAGGGAACACTGAAGCTTTCTTT | CSASGAGAGNTEAFF
TRBJ1-6 | TRBV7-3 | - | TRBD1 | TGTGCCAGCAGCTTAGACAGGGGATATAATTCACCCCTCCACTTT | CASSLDRGYNSPLHF
TRBJ2-2 | TRBV11-2 | - | - | TGTGCCAGCAGCCCCTCGGGGTGGCCCTGGGGGCGTGGCGGGGAGCTGTTTTTT | CASSPSGWPWGRGGELFF
TRBJ1-5 | TRBV30 | - | - | TGTGCCTGGACACCGGGGGTGAATCAGCCCCAGCATTTT | CAWTPGVNQPQHF
TRBJ1-4 | TRBV7-9 | - | - | TGTGCCAGCAGCATTAACCCGGAACCTAATGAAAAACTGTTTTTT | CASSINPEPNEKLFF
TRBJ1-1 | TRBV7-3 | - | - | TGTGCCAGCAGCCCCCCGAGGGCCACGCCGAACACTGAAGCTTTCTTT | CASSPPRATPNTEAFF
TRBJ1-2 | TRBV5-4 | - | TRBD1 | TGTGCCAGCAGCCCCTGGACAGGGAAAAGTTCTGGCTACACCTTC | CASSPWTGKSSGYTF
TRBJ1-5 | TRBV5-8 | - | - | TGTGCCAGCAGCTTATTCGAGGGAATCGGCAATCAGCCCCAGCATTTT | CASSLFEGIGNQPQHF
TRBJ1-2 | TRBV4-3 | - | TRBD1 | TGCGCCAGCAGCCAAAACAGGGGGCCGAACTATGGCTACACCTTC | CASSQNRGPNYGYTF
TRBJ2-1 | TRBV5-1 | - | - | TGCGCCAGCAGCTTGCTACGCAATGAGCAGTTCTTC | CASSLLRNEQFF
TRBJ2-7 | TRBV10-3 | few | - | TGTGCCATCAGTGATCAGGCGTCCTCCTACGAGCAGTACTTC | CAISDQASSYEQYF
TRBJ2-2 | TRBV15 | - | TRBD1 | TGTGCCACCAGCTGGGACAGGGTCATCACCGGGGAGCTGTTTTTT | CATSWDRVITGELFF
TRBJ2-1 | TRBV9 | once | TRBD2 | TGTGCCAGCAGCGCACTAGCGGGGGATGAGCAGTTCTTC | CASSALAGDEQFF
TRBJ1-1 | TRBV4-2 | once | TRBD1 | TGTGCCAGCAGCCTCAAAGACAGGGGGGTTTCTGAAGCTTTCTTT | CASSLKDRGVSEAFF
TRBJ1-5 | TRBV6-5 | - | - | TGTGCCAGCAGTCGGAATAGCAATCAGCCCCAGCATTTT | CASSRNSNQPQHF
TRBJ2-5 | TRBV28 | - | - | TGTGCCAGCATTGGGTTCAGGGTTGAGACCCAGTACTTC | CASIGFRVETQYF
TRBJ1-1 | TRBV6-6 | - | TRBD1 | TGTGCCAGCAGTTACTTACAGGGGGCATCTGAAGCTTTCTTT | CASSYLQGASEAFF
TRBJ2-7 | TRBV19 | once | - | TGTGCCAGTAGTATCTGTCACCTCTTC | CASSICHLF
TRBJ2-7 | TRBV5-1 | - | TRBD1 | TGCGCCAGCAGCTTCTCCGGGACAGGGACCCACGAGCAGTACTTC | CASSFSGTGTHEQYF
TRBJ2-7 | TRBV20-1 | - | TRBD2 | TGCAGTGCTAGTTTCATAGGACTAGCCCAAGTAGTGAGTTTCAACGAGCAGTACTTC | CSASFIGLAQVVSFNEQYF
TRBJ1-4 | TRBV11-2 | - | - | TGTGCCAGCAGCTTAACCGGCCTAGCGGGTGTGTTTGGTAATGAAAAACTGTTTTTT | CASSLTGLAGVFGNEKLFF
TRBJ2-7 | TRBV5-4 | few | TRBD1 | TGTGCCAGCGGGGGACAGGGGATTAACGAGCAGTACTTC | CASGGQGINEQYF
TRBJ2-3 | TRBV5-1 | - | TRBD2 | TGCGCCAGCAGCGTAGCGGGGGCCGGCACAGATACGCAGTATTTT | CASSVAGAGTDTQYF